This T cell receptor beta chain appears in the sequencing data of a study of control samples from healthy donors and cancer patients. The CDR3 contains 14 residues. Germline assignment: CDR1 SEHNR and CDR2 FQNEAQ (reference sequence). With 1 base removed from V and 4 bases from J, the gap between germline ends came to 9 bases. The data were produced by immunoSEQ multiplex PCR, yet TCRdb's version contains in-frame clones alone and is incomplete. Here the sample spans roughly 100,000 clones, 85% to 90% being singletons. This rearrangement joins TRBV7-9 to TRBJ2-3; perhaps TRBD1 as D (6 bases). This TCR derives from a man aged 25-45 years in good health. Sequencing was carried out using blood. DNA for the CDR3: TGTGCCAGCAGCTTAGGGGGGCCGGCAGATACGCAGTATTTT. It translates to CASSLGGPADTQYF.